A selection of T cell receptor beta chains follows, all from one sample in a study of blood T cell repertoires in COVID-19. Method: immunoSEQ multiplex PCR; TCRdb's copy keeps in-frame clones and lacks some. The top ten hold 10% of the sample, which has tens of thousands of clones, roughly four fifths seen once. The sample consisted of peripheral blood. These receptors all stem from a man aged 45-60 years with COVID-19, enrolled during active disease. CDR3s include the opening cysteine and the closing phenylalanine or tryptophan. A D gene is named only where the DNA matches it firmly. Clone size appears in some rows only: once, few, many, or a class for an expanded clone.

12 TRBJ2-2 TRBD2 . TRBV19 TGTGCGAGCGGGGAATACACCGGGGAGCTGTTTTTT CASGEYTGELFF
14 TRBJ1-4 TRBD1 . TRBV5-4 TGTGCCAGCAGCCCAGGGGGGACTAATGAAAAACTGTTTTTT CASSPGGTNEKLFF
15 TRBJ1-6 . . TRBV4-2 TGTGCCAGCAGCCAAGGGGAGGGGTATAATTCACCCCTCCACTTT CASSQGEGYNSPLHF
13 TRBJ1-2 . . TRBV12-3/TRBV12-4 TGTGCCAGCACCAAATCAGGGGTTTATGGCTACACCTTC CASTKSGVYGYTF
14 TRBJ2-7 . . TRBV6-5 TGTGCCAGCAGATCCAGGGTCGAGGCTTACGAGCAGTACTTC CASRSRVEAYEQYF
14 TRBJ2-7 TRBD1 once TRBV5-8 TGTGCCAGCGTCCGGGACAGGGGGTCCTACGAGCAGTACTTC CASVRDRGSYEQYF
15 TRBJ2-5 . . TRBV9 TGTGCCAGCAGCGCCCACACCGCCCACCAAGAGACCCAGTACTTC CASSAHTAHQETQYF
13 TRBJ2-5 . once TRBV7-2 TGTGCCAGCAGCTTAAGTGGGGGGGAGACCCAGTACTTC CASSLSGGETQYF
13 TRBJ1-6 . . TRBV30 TGTGCCAGCGCATCTTCAGCGGGGAAGCCCCTCCACTTT CASASSAGKPLHF
15 TRBJ2-5 TRBD2 . TRBV7-3 TGTGCCAGCAGCTTAAGCGGGAGGGCTGAAGAGACCCAGTACTTC CASSLSGRAEETQYF
14 TRBJ2-5 . . TRBV27 TGTGCCAGCAGAGTGAGGGACACCCAAGAGACCCAGTACTTC CASRVRDTQETQYF
15 TRBJ1-2 . . TRBV27 TGTGCCAGCAGTTTATCCCCCGGGAGCGTGTCGGGCTACACCTTC CASSLSPGSVSGYTF
14 TRBJ2-3 TRBD2 . TRBV7-9 TGTGCCAGCAGCTTTAACGGGAGGACAGATACGCAGTATTTT CASSFNGRTDTQYF
16 TRBJ2-7 TRBD1 . TRBV7-6 TGTGCCAGCAGCTTAGAACCGGGACAGGGGACCTACGAGCAGTACTTC CASSLEPGQGTYEQYF
12 TRBJ2-4 . . TRBV30 TGTGCCTGGAGTGCACTTTTGAGTATTCAGTACTTC CAWSALLSIQYF
14 TRBJ1-1 . . TRBV23-1 TGCGCCAGCAGTCAATGTTGCAGGGTTTTTGAAGCTTTCTTT CASSQCCRVFEAFF
18 TRBJ1-5 . . TRBV5-6 TGTGCCAGCAGCTTGGCCGCTGGCCGAAGTTATAGCAATCAGCCCCAGCATTTT CASSLAAGRSYSNQPQHF
15 TRBJ1-1 TRBD1 . TRBV5-6 TGTGCCAGCAGCCTCCTGGGACAGGGAAACACTGAAGCTTTCTTT CASSLLGQGNTEAFF
15 TRBJ2-1 TRBD2 . TRBV27 TGTGCCAGCAGATCCAGTAGCGGGCTATTCAATGAGCAGTTCTTC CASRSSSGLFNEQFF
20 TRBJ1-1 TRBD1 . TRBV6-2/TRBV6-3 TGTGCCAGCAGTTACTATTCTTCGGGGACAGGGGTCTCGAAGGTCCCTGAAGCTTTCTTT CASSYYSSGTGVSKVPEAFF
16 TRBJ1-4 TRBD1 . TRBV7-2 TGTGCCAGCGCCGATCACGCCGGGACAGGGCCTGAAAAACTGTTTTTT CASADHAGTGPEKLFF
13 TRBJ1-5 . . TRBV6-5 TGTGCCAGCAGCCTGCGGGCCAATCAGCCCCAGCATTTT CASSLRANQPQHF